This TCR beta chain was observed in a study of T cells after yellow fever vaccination. Looking at the study overall: The fractions with low cell numbers were processed using SMART-Seq v4 Ultra Low Input. Study observations and caveats: One caveat is that FACS-sorted repertoires could contain abundant clonotypes contaminating from the bulk population. The study re-detected most primary-vaccination clones after the booster (approximately 96% CD4, almost 90% CD8).

Template-switching 5'RACE yielded the TCR cDNA; a universal primer site and UMIs were added in the process. TCRdb re-called the 5' RACE reads through MiXCR, storing one row per CDR3 protein. Of 500,000 to 650,000 distinct CDR3 sequences detected, 9% to 15% appear once; the ten largest clones hold 15%. Trimming shortened V by 6 bases and J by 9 bases, and 9 bases separated the two germline ends. This CDR3 has 11 residues. This clonotype has just a few counts. Its antigen is not identified. Specimen: PBMCs, collected on the day of the yellow fever booster vaccination. The TCR comes from a man aged 30-40 years who received the YFV17D yellow fever vaccine. This chain links TRBV12-3 or TRBV12-4 with TRBJ2-1, with a possible D match to TRBD2 (6 bases). The CDR3 here is CASRVGGEQFF. CDR3 sequence (DNA): TGTGCCAGCAGGGTGGGGGGTGAGCAGTTCTTC.